This TCR beta chain was found in a study of T cell responses to AZD1222 COVID-19 vaccine. Study-level findings and limits: There were vaccine-associated CD4 TCRs across spike, dominant at 160-218 and 743-854. Nearly half of spike-specific TCRs reportedly target unmutated variant regions.

In the case of this clone: Its antigen is not known.

Method: immunoSEQ multiplex PCR; TCRdb's copy keeps in-frame clones and lacks some. Among 100,000 or so clones listed, about 88% were seen once. V lost 2 bases to trimming and J lost 0 bases, with 4 bases between them. Looked up from germline, CDR1 is GTSNPN and CDR2 is SVGIG (reference sequence). The CDR3 has 12 amino acids. The receptor's source is an adult in good health. The chain is built from TRBV30 and TRBJ1-2; D is unclear. The starting material was peripheral blood, obtained on day 0 of AZD1222 vaccination. The CDR3 DNA follows: TGTGCCTGGAGTTTTGCTAACTATGGCTACACCTTC. It translates to CAWSFANYGYTF.